These 18 T cell receptor beta chains were all obtained from the same sample, sequenced in a study of cytomegalovirus exposure and HLA in healthy donors. PCR primers comprised 60 Vbeta and 13 Jbeta primers. Method: immunoSEQ multiplex PCR; TCRdb's copy keeps in-frame clones and lacks some. The data show about 140,000 clones, about 70% seen once. Sample: PBMCs. These TCRs come from a male donor in good health and CMV-seronegative.

This sequence joins TRBV6-5 and TRBJ1-2, with 11 nucleotides matching TRBD1. CDR3 length equals 13 residues. V shed 8 bases and J 3 bases; nucleotides not matched to a gene: 2. From germline, CDR1 is MNHEY and CDR2 SVGAGI. CDR3 amino acids: CASLGQGDYGYTF. CDR3 DNA: TGTGCCAGCCTGGGACAGGGGGACTATGGCTACACCTTC.

The chain links TRBV7-2 to TRBJ2-5; the D gene is possibly TRBD1 (6 bases). CDR3 length: 15 residues. Germline V gene sequence: CDR1 SGHTA, CDR2 FQGNSA. Deletions cut 1 base from V and 1 base from J, with 10 bases between. The CDR3 DNA follows: TGTGCCAGCAGCTTAGTCCAGGGGCTCCAAGAGACCCAGTACTTC. It translates to CASSLVQGLQETQYF.

The genes are TRBV6-5 and TRBJ1-1; D is possibly TRBD1 (6 bases). The CDR3 totals 14 residues. The V gene lost 4 bases and the J gene lost 1 base, with 10 bases spanning the gap. CDR1 and CDR2 (germline): MNHEY, SVGAGI. The DNA of the CDR3 is TGTGCCAGCAGTTTTGACAGGAGGAACACTGAAGCTTTCTTT. Translated, it gives CASSFDRRNTEAFF.

The rearrangement uses TRBV4-1 and TRBJ1-4; maybe TRBD1 (5 bases). The CDR3 has 17 amino acids. The V end was cut by 3 bases, the J end by 6 bases, with 20 bases between. The germline CDR1 and CDR2 sequences are MGHRA and YSYEKL. The CDR3 region is CASSHRLGSREDEKLFF. The CDR3 nucleotides are TGCGCCAGCAGCCACCGCCTAGGGTCCAGGGAAGATGAAAAACTGTTTTTT.

This clone was observed a handful of times. The chain combines TRBV27 with TRBJ2-1; 7 bases fit TRBD1. Trimming at V came to 2 bases and at J to 10 bases, leaving 14 bases not matched to a gene. The CDR3 is 16 amino acids. Germline lookup yields CDR1 MNHEY and CDR2 SMNVEV (reference sequence). The chain's CDR3 is CASSLLWTGLYPEQFF. CDR3 DNA: TGTGCCAGCAGTTTACTTTGGACAGGCCTCTATCCCGAGCAGTTCTTC.

The V call is TRBV28, the J call TRBJ2-1; 14 nucleotides match TRBD2. Germline assignment: CDR1 MDHEN and CDR2 SYDVKM. Trimming took 6 bases from V and 0 from J; bases not matched to a gene: 13. The CDR3 covers 20 residues. The CDR3 reads CASRPPGLAGERSSYNEQFF. The CDR3 DNA follows: TGTGCCAGCAGGCCGCCGGGACTAGCGGGAGAGAGGAGCTCCTACAATGAGCAGTTCTTC.

The table lists this clone with a count of one. The chain recombines TRBV27 with TRBJ1-1; D call uncertain. V was clipped by 2 bases and J by 0 bases, with 10 bases between them. Germline V lookup: CDR1 MNHEY, CDR2 SMNVEV (reference sequence). The CDR3 covers 15 residues. The CDR3 DNA is TGTGCCAGCAGTTTAGACACAGACCTGAACACTGAAGCTTTCTTT. Amino acid sequence: CASSLDTDLNTEAFF.

The chain recombines TRBV19 with TRBJ2-1; TRBD2 aligns across 8 bases. V lost 8 bases to trimming and J lost 1 base; unmatched junction nucleotides: 7. The V gene's germline CDR1 is LNHDA and CDR2 SQIVND (reference sequence). The length of the CDR3 is 15 residues. As DNA, the CDR3 is TGTGCCAGTGATAGGGGACTAGGGTCCTACAATGAGCAGTTCTTC. Translation gives CASDRGLGSYNEQFF.

The DNA of the CDR3 is TGTGCCAGCAGCTTGGCCAACGAGCAGTACTTC. It yields the protein CASSLANEQYF. The V call is TRBV5-8, the J call TRBJ2-7, with D unresolved. V lost 0 bases, J lost 5 bases, and 3 bases lay in between. Per germline, CDR1 SGHTS and CDR2 YDEGEE. This CDR3 region has 11 residues.

The genes are TRBV29-1 and TRBJ1-1, with 8 bases identical to TRBD1. Unmatched junction bases numbered 9, after V lost 4 bases and J lost 5 bases. The V gene's germline CDR1 is SQVTM and CDR2 ANQGSEA. The CDR3 length is 14 residues. CDR3 in amino acids: CSVVPTGARTEAFF. DNA for the CDR3: TGCAGCGTTGTACCGACAGGGGCGCGGACTGAAGCTTTCTTT.

The genes are TRBV19 and TRBJ1-6; D is uncertain. This CDR3 region has 13 residues. Germline CDR1 reads LNHDA; CDR2 reads SQIVND (reference sequence). Trimming pared 3 bases from V and 10 bases from J, leaving 10 bases between. The CDR3 nucleotides are TGTGCCAGTAGTATGAACGGTGAATCACCCCTCCACTTT. Translating gives CASSMNGESPLHF.

This clone has only one observation. Relative to the germline gene, one junction end is altered; a read error may explain this. The chain has TRBV7-9 and TRBJ1-1; TRBD1 is a possible D gene (5 bases). Germline lookup yields CDR1 SEHNR and CDR2 FQNEAQ (reference sequence). The CDR3 covers 13 residues. CDR3 residues: CSSSSPGFTEAFF. The CDR3, as DNA: TGTTCCAGCAGCTCCCCAGGGTTCACTGAAGCTTTCTTT.

V gene TRBV5-1 combines with J gene TRBJ1-1, with TRBD1 matching 7 bases. J lost 1 base, V lost 4 bases, and 7 bases had no gene match. The CDR3 covers 15 residues. Germline V gene data show CDR1 as SGHRS and CDR2 as YFSETQ. CDR3 amino acids: CASSLEGAGNTEAFF. The CDR3 DNA reads as TGCGCCAGCAGCCTAGAGGGGGCGGGGAACACTGAAGCTTTCTTT.

A few counts support this clone. This rearrangement joins TRBV7-9 to TRBJ2-5, with a possible D match to TRBD2 (6 bases). V was shortened by 0 bases and J by 1 base, with 9 bases between the two germline ends. The CDR3 has 15 residues. In germline, CDR1 is SEHNR, CDR2 FQNEAQ (reference sequence). For the CDR3, the DNA is TGTGCCAGCAGCTTAGCGGCGGGGCCCCAAGAGACCCAGTACTTC. The encoded protein is CASSLAAGPQETQYF.

Comment on this clone: At one of its ends the junction is not consistent with the germline gene, which may arise from a read error. The genes are TRBV7-9 and TRBJ1-1; D not resolved. CDR1 is SEHNR and CDR2 is FQNEAQ in the germline V gene (reference sequence). CDR3 length equals 14 residues. CDR3 in DNA: TGTTCCAGCAGCTTAGGGTCGGGGAGTGGTGAAGCTTTCTTT. Protein sequence: CSSSLGSGSGEAFF.

This chain uses TRBV7-9 with TRBJ2-3; D call uncertain. From germline, CDR1 is SEHNR and CDR2 FQNEAQ (reference sequence). This CDR3 spans 16 amino acids. V shed 3 bases and J shed 0 bases, with 13 bases lying between them. In nucleotides, the CDR3 is TGTGCCAGCAGCTTGTCATCCGGTACTAGCACAGATACGCAGTATTTT. It specifies CASSLSSGTSTDTQYF. Full variable domain (missing parts from reference TRBV7-9 and TRBJ2-3): DTGVSQNPRHKITKRGQNVTFRCDPISEHNRLYWYRQTLGQGPEFLTYFQNEAQLEKSRLLSDRFSAERPKGSFSTLEIQRTEQGDSAMYLCASSLSSGTSTDTQYFGPGTRLTVL.

The V gene is TRBV5-1, the J gene TRBJ2-5; the D gene is possibly TRBD1 (6 bases). Looked up from germline, CDR1 is SGHRS and CDR2 is YFSETQ. The V end lost 3 bases, the J end lost 1 base, and 13 bases lay between the germline ends. This CDR3 has 15 amino acids. CDR3 nucleotide sequence: TGCGCCAGCAGCTCCACCGGGACACTCCAAGAGACCCAGTACTTC. Translation gives CASSSTGTLQETQYF.

This clone was counted once. The rearrangement joins TRBV19 to TRBJ2-7; 14 positions match TRBD2. CDR1 is LNHDA, CDR2 SQIVND, per germline (reference sequence). V lost 1 base, J lost 0 bases, and 2 bases stayed unmatched. This CDR3 region has 17 residues. The CDR3 DNA is TGTGCCAGTAGTATAGCAGGGACTAGCGGGAGCTCCTACGAGCAGTACTTC. Translation: CASSIAGTSGSSYEQYF.